These T cell receptor beta chains were read from a single sample in a study of T-cell memory formation after mild COVID-19. Each CDR3 protein is one row after TCRdb ran MiXCR on the 5' RACE reads. This table has some 450,000 distinct CDR3 sequences, about 20% appearing once. The sample taken for sequencing was PBMCs or a T cell subset sorted from them (not recorded which). Receptors originate from an adult woman who had mild COVID-19 (a few samples of this study predate the infection). Cell type and time point are not known. Each CDR3 is given with its conserved first and last residue. A D gene is named only where the DNA matches it firmly. Clone size is not always given. Where it is, it says once, few, many or a class for expanded clones.

TRBV14,TRBJ1-2,-,-,TGTGCCAGCAGCCAAGAATTCAGGGTGGGTGGCTACACCTTC,CASSQEFRVGGYTF
TRBV5-1,TRBJ2-1,-,-,TGCGCCAGCTCCTTGGACCCTTCCTACAATGAGCAGTTCTTC,CASSLDPSYNEQFF
TRBV5-1,TRBJ1-1,-,-,TGCGCCAGCAGCCCGGGGGGAGGCCTCAACACTGAAGCTTTCTTT,CASSPGGGLNTEAFF
TRBV7-2,TRBJ2-3,-,-,TGTGCCAGCAGCTTAGGAGGGAGGAGGGATACGCAGTATTTT,CASSLGGRRDTQYF
TRBV11-2,TRBJ2-3,-,-,TGTGCCAGCAGCTTAAACCAGGATACGCAGTATTTT,CASSLNQDTQYF
TRBV5-5,TRBJ1-2,-,-,TGTGCCAGCACCCGGCGGGAAGGGGGACATGGCTACACCTTC,CASTRREGGHGYTF
TRBV5-6,TRBJ2-7,-,few,TGTGCCAGCGGACAGTCCGGAACCTGGGAGCAGTACTTC,CASGQSGTWEQYF
TRBV29-1,TRBJ1-5,TRBD1,-,TGCAGCGTTCGGGTGTCACAGGGGGCAGGTCAGCCCCAGCATTTT,CSVRVSQGAGQPQHF
TRBV7-2,TRBJ1-5,-,few,TGTGCCAGCAGCTTAGTCAGGGATCAGCCCCAGCATTTT,CASSLVRDQPQHF
TRBV6-5,TRBJ2-7,TRBD2,few,TGTGCCAGCAGTTACTCACTACTAGCGAAAACCTACGAGCAGTACTTC,CASSYSLLAKTYEQYF
TRBV5-6,TRBJ2-2,TRBD1,few,TGTGCCAGCAGCTTGCGGGGACAGACGAACACCGGGGAGCTGTTTTTT,CASSLRGQTNTGELFF
TRBV7-6,TRBJ2-3,TRBD2,-,TGTGCCAGCAGCTGGGACCCGACTAGCGGGGACACAGATACGCAGTATTTT,CASSWDPTSGDTDTQYF
TRBV24-1,TRBJ2-2,TRBD2,few,TGTGCCACCAGTCGCGGACTAGCGGGGATCTACACCGGGGAGCTGTTTTTT,CATSRGLAGIYTGELFF
TRBV6-5,TRBJ2-1,TRBD2,-,TGTGCCAGCTCAGACGGGAGGGCGTACAATGAGCAGTTCTTC,CASSDGRAYNEQFF
TRBV5-1,TRBJ1-2,-,-,TGCGCCAGCAGCCTGACGGCCCGACTCGAGTATGGCTACACCTTC,CASSLTARLEYGYTF
TRBV3-1,TRBJ2-7,-,-,TGTGCCAGCAGCCGGTCGACCCCCATCAAGGACGAGCAGTACTTC,CASSRSTPIKDEQYF
TRBV6-1,TRBJ2-1,TRBD1,-,TGTGCCAGCAGGCTCGGGACAGGCACCTACAATGAGCAGTTCTTC,CASRLGTGTYNEQFF
TRBV18,TRBJ2-5,-,-,TGTGCCAGCTCACCTGGCTGGGGGGAGACCCAGTACTTC,CASSPGWGETQYF
TRBV7-9,TRBJ2-1,TRBD1,few,TGTGCCAGCAGCCGGGGACAGGGGGCGAATGAGCAGTTCTTC,CASSRGQGANEQFF
TRBV20-1,TRBJ2-3,TRBD2,-,TGCAGTGCTAGGCTAGCGGGGGTAGATACGCAGTATTTT,CSARLAGVDTQYF
TRBV7-8,TRBJ1-2,-,few,TGTGCCAGCAGCTTAAGACTCGACGGGGGGGCAAATGGCTACACCTTC,CASSLRLDGGANGYTF
TRBV18,TRBJ1-1,-,few,TGTGCCAGCTCACCTGGGACGACTGAAGCTTTCTTT,CASSPGTTEAFF
TRBV4-1,TRBJ2-1,-,few,TGCGCCAGCAGCCAAGTTTACACTAGAGTCAATGAGCAGTTCTTC,CASSQVYTRVNEQFF
TRBV29-1,TRBJ2-7,TRBD2,few,TGCAGCGTTGAAGTTGGGTGGGTGACTAGCGGGAGGAACCACGAGCAGTACTTC,CSVEVGWVTSGRNHEQYF
TRBV7-6,TRBJ2-5,TRBD2,few,TGTGCCAGCAGCTTAGGGAGCGGGAGGCAAGAGACCCAGTACTTC,CASSLGSGRQETQYF
TRBV5-1,TRBJ2-7,TRBD2,many,TGCGCCAGCAGCTCCCTTGAGCGGGATTCCTACGAGCAGTACTTC,CASSSLERDSYEQYF
TRBV2,TRBJ2-5,TRBD2,few,TGTGCCAGCAGGCCGTTCGGGAGGGGGCAAGAGACCCAGTACTTC,CASRPFGRGQETQYF
TRBV7-8,TRBJ2-3,-,-,TGTGCCAGCAGCCAAAACTTTGCTAGCACAGATACGCAGTATTTT,CASSQNFASTDTQYF
TRBV11-2,TRBJ1-3,-,once,TGTGCCAGCAGCTCCACGAGCAGGGAGAGATTCGGGTCAAACACCATATATTTT,CASSSTSRERFGSNTIYF
TRBV5-1,TRBJ1-1,TRBD1,few,TGCGCCAGCAGCCCGGCCGGACAGGGAGAGGTCACTGAAGCTTTCTTT,CASSPAGQGEVTEAFF
TRBV20-1,TRBJ2-7,-,-,TGCAGTGCTAGATACTCGTCGGGACCCTCCTACGAGCAGTACTTC,CSARYSSGPSYEQYF
TRBV19,TRBJ2-3,-,-,TGTGCCAGTAGCACCACAGGGATCGAGAGCACAGATACGCAGTATTTT,CASSTTGIESTDTQYF
TRBV7-8,TRBJ2-1,-,few,TGTGCCAGCAGCTTAGTCCGGGCAGAACGAGTTTACAATGAGCAGTTCTTC,CASSLVRAERVYNEQFF
TRBV5-6,TRBJ1-2,TRBD1,few,TGTGCCAGCAGCTTTAACCGGGACAGGGATAACTATGGCTACACCTTC,CASSFNRDRDNYGYTF
TRBV7-9,TRBJ2-1,TRBD2,-,TGTGCCAGCAGGGACGGTGGAAGCGGGGGGGCTCTGAACAATGAGCAGTTCTTC,CASRDGGSGGALNNEQFF
TRBV7-2,TRBJ2-7,TRBD1,-,TGTGCCAGCAGCTTATACTTTTCGCAGGGGGCCTACGAGCAGTACTTC,CASSLYFSQGAYEQYF
TRBV20-1,TRBJ1-5,TRBD1,-,TGCAGTGCTACCCGGGACAGACGGTATAGCAATCAGCCCCAGCATTTT,CSATRDRRYSNQPQHF
TRBV7-6,TRBJ2-2,-,-,TGTGCCAGCAGCTTATACCCAAGGGACACCGGGGAGCTGTTTTTT,CASSLYPRDTGELFF
TRBV29-1,TRBJ2-1,-,-,TGCAGCGTGACCGTGGGCAGCTACAATGAGCAGTTCTTC,CSVTVGSYNEQFF
TRBV20-1,TRBJ1-5,TRBD1,-,TGCAGTGCTCGCCGTGGGACAGGGGAGACTCAGCCCCAGCATTTT,CSARRGTGETQPQHF
TRBV6-1,TRBJ2-3,TRBD2,-,TGTGCCAGCAGGACCTGGACTAGCGGTAACACAGATACGCAGTATTTT,CASRTWTSGNTDTQYF
TRBV6-5,TRBJ1-6,-,-,TGTGCCAGCAGTTACTCAGGGGCCCCTGCGAATTCACCCCTCCACTTT,CASSYSGAPANSPLHF
TRBV2,TRBJ1-1,-,-,TGTGCCAGCACAGGGGACGGGGCGAGGTATGAAGCTTTCTTT,CASTGDGARYEAFF
TRBV3-1,TRBJ2-5,-,-,TGTGCCAGCAGCCACCTCCAGGAGACCCAGTACTTC,CASSHLQETQYF
TRBV29-1,TRBJ2-5,-,-,TGCAGCGTTGAAGATTTAGGAGGGGAAGTCTATCATCAAGAGACCCAGTACTTC,CSVEDLGGEVYHQETQYF
TRBV4-1,TRBJ2-2,-,-,TGCGCCAGCAGCCAAGTGGGTAACACCGGGGAGCTGTTTTTT,CASSQVGNTGELFF
TRBV6-5,TRBJ1-4,-,few,TGTGCCAGCAGTCGGACAGCCACTAATGAAAAACTGTTTTTT,CASSRTATNEKLFF
TRBV5-1,TRBJ1-2,-,-,TGCGCCAGCAGCTTGGTGGGGGCCCACTATGGCTACACCTTC,CASSLVGAHYGYTF
TRBV4-1,TRBJ2-1,TRBD1,few,TGCGCCAGCAGCCGGACAGGGGTCGTCGATGAGCAGTTCTTC,CASSRTGVVDEQFF